This TCR beta chain was identified in a study of blood T cell repertoires in COVID-19. The CDR3 is 14 amino acids. J gave up 7 bases and V 2 bases, and 4 bases lay outside the gene matches. CDR1 and CDR2 from the germline V gene are MNHNS and SASEGT. Seattle's enrolled individuals joined amid active infection and were then monitored longitudinally. This table comes from immunoSEQ multiplex PCR, and its TCRdb copy is limited to in-frame clones, with some not included. The table has a few hundred thousand clones, under 85% seen once. The chain combines TRBV6-1 with TRBJ2-1; 8 nucleotides align to TRBD2. Sample: peripheral blood. This TCR was recovered from a human donor with COVID-19, enrolled during active disease. The donor label of this sample is uncertain. Here the CDR3 reads CASSESGGPNEQFF. CDR3 in DNA: TGTGCCAGCAGTGAATCGGGAGGGCCGAATGAGCAGTTCTTC.